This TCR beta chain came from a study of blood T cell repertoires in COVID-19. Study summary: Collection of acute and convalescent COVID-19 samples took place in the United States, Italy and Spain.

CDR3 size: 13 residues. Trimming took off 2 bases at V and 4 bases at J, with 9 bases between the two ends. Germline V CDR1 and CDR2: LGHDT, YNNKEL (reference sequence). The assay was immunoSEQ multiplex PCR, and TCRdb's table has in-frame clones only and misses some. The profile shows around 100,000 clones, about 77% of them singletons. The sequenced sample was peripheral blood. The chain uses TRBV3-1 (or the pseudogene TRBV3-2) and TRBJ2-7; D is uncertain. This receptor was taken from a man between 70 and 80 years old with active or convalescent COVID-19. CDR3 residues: CASSQSWSYEQYF. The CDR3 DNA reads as TGTGCCAGCAGCCAATCTTGGAGTTACGAGCAGTACTTC.